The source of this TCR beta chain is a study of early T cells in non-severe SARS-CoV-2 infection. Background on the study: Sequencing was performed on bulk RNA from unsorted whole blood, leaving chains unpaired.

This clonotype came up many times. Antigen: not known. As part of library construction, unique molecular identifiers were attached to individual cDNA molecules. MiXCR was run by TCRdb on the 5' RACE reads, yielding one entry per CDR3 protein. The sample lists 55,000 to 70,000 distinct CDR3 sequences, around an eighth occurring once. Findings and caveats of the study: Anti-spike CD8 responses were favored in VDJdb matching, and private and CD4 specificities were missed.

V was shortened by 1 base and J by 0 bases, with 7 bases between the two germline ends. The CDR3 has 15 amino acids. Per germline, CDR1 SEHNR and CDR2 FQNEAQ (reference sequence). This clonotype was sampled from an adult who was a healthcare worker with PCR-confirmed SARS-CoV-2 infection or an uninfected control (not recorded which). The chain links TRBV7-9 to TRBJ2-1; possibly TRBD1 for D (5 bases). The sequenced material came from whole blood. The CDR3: CASSLVQGSYNEQFF. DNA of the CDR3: TGTGCCAGCAGCTTAGTCCAGGGCTCCTACAATGAGCAGTTCTTC.